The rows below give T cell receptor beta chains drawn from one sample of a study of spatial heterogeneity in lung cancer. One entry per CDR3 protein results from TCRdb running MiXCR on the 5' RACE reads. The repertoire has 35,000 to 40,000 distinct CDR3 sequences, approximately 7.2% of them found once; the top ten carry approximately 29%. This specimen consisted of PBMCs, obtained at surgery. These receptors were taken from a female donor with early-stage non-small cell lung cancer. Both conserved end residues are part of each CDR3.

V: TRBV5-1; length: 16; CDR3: CASSQRLGTGRDEQYF
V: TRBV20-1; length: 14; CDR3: CSASQALKGNEQFF
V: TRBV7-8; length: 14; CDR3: CASSLVASTDTQYF
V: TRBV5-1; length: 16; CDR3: CASSSGYGAGEETQYF
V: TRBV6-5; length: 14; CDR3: CASSSGSFSYEQYF
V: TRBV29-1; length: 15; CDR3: CSVTPGTGGLLEQYF
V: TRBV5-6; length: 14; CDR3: CASSFGREDEKLFF
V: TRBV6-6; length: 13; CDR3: CASSQDGAYGYTF
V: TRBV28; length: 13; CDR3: CASSFPGDYGYTF
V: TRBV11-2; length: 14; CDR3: CASSSPGQPYEQYF
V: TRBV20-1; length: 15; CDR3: CSARAGSGRTDTQYF
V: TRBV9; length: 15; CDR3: CASSPQGGSGNTKYF
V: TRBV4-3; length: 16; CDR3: CASSQDLQESKNIQYF
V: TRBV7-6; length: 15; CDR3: CASSLAGASTDTQYF
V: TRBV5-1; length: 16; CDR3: CASSLSLAGAYNEQFF
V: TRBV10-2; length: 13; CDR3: CASTGQSYNEQFF
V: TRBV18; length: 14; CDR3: CASSPPTGVNIQYF
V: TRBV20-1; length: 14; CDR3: CSAMRTGRGDEQFF
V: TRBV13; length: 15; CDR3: CASSLSGQGVNEQYF
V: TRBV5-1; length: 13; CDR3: CASSLEQGDEQYF
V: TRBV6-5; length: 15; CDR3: CASSYSLSGANVLTF
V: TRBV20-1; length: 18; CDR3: CSARDRPVVGDGSYEQYF
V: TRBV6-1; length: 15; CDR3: CASSTPGLAKETQYF
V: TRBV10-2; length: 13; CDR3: CASSTFPGTEAFF